Below, 17 T cell receptor beta chains from the same sample are listed, as sequenced in a study of blood T cell repertoires in COVID-19. Measured with immunoSEQ multiplex PCR; TCRdb has only the in-frame clones, and not every one. The sample holds some 260,000 clones; approximately 82% are singletons and the top ten take 3.1%. The sequenced sample consisted of peripheral blood. The receptors were sampled from a woman in her late teens or twenties with acute or convalescent COVID-19.

The rearrangement joins TRBV11-3 to TRBJ2-3; tentative D call: TRBD2 (6 bases). The CDR3 sequence is 15 residues long. With 1 base removed from V and 3 bases from J, the gap between germline ends came to 11 bases. CDR1 and CDR2 from the germline V gene are SGHNT and YENEEA. The CDR3 spells CASSLGSGTTDTQYF. Written as DNA, the CDR3 is TGTGCCAGCAGCTTAGGCTCCGGGACTACAGATACGCAGTATTTT.

This clone was seen just once. The V gene is TRBV6-6, the J gene TRBJ2-7; 9 bases match TRBD1. CDR1 is MNHNY, CDR2 SVGAGI, per germline (reference sequence). After removal of 5 bases from V and 2 bases from J, the junction contained 4 bases not matched to a gene. This CDR3 has 14 amino acids. CDR3 nucleotide sequence: TGTGCCAGCAGTGACAGGGGGGAGGCCTACGAGCAGTACTTC. It yields the protein CASSDRGEAYEQYF.

The chain couples TRBV10-3 to TRBJ2-1; 14 bases fit TRBD2. Germline V gene sequence: CDR1 ENHRY, CDR2 SYGVKD. This CDR3 is built from 17 residues. V gave up 5 bases and J gave up 4 bases; unmatched junction bases: 7. CDR3 sequence reads: CAISRLAGGQGYNEQFF. The CDR3 nucleotides read TGTGCCATCAGTAGACTAGCGGGAGGGCAAGGTTACAATGAGCAGTTCTTC.

On this clone: The sample contains more than one DNA sequence encoding this CDR3. The chain couples TRBV12-3 or TRBV12-4 to TRBJ1-1, with unresolved D. The CDR3 is 12 residues long. Trimming took 3 bases from V and 4 from J, leaving 6 bases between them. The chain's CDR3 is CASSFGGTEAFF. The DNA of the CDR3 is TGTGCCAGCAGTTTCGGCGGCACTGAAGCTTTCTTT.

This clone was seen only a few times. This chain uses TRBV14 with TRBJ2-1; D is perhaps TRBD2 (5 bases). CDR1 and CDR2 from the germline V gene are SGHDN and FVKESK. The V gene lost 4 bases and the J gene lost 15 bases, with 22 bases spanning the gap. This CDR3 spans 14 amino acids. For the CDR3, the DNA is TGTGCCAGCAGCCCAATAAGCACTAGTCGAGTACGGTTCTTC. This encodes CASSPISTSRVRFF.

J is TRBJ2-1 and V is TRBV19; D is ambiguous. This CDR3 comprises 11 residues. Trimming removed 1 base from V and 12 bases from J, with 7 bases in between. Germline-derived CDR1 and CDR2 are LNHDA and SQIVND (reference sequence). The CDR3: CASSIGQVQFF. The CDR3 DNA reads as TGTGCCAGTAGTATAGGGCAGGTGCAGTTCTTC.

The chain links TRBV9 to TRBJ2-7; D is unresolved. The ends were cut back, 1 base at V and 2 bases at J, with 13 bases in the middle. Per the germline V gene, CDR1 is SGDLS and CDR2 is YYNGEE. This CDR3 has 15 residues. In nucleotides, the CDR3 is TGTGCCAGCAGCGTACTTCCCAGGCCTACCTACGAGCAGTACTTC. This sequence encodes CASSVLPRPTYEQYF.

The chain is built from TRBV27 and TRBJ2-1; possible D gene TRBD2, 6 bases. This CDR3 is built from 17 residues. Germline V CDR1 and CDR2: MNHEY, SMNVEV (reference sequence). V was clipped by 2 bases and J by 2 bases, with 16 bases between them. In nucleotides, the CDR3 is TGTGCCAGCAGTTTAGCTGGCGGGCTAGCGCCCTACAATGAGCAGTTCTTC. It yields the protein CASSLAGGLAPYNEQFF.

This clone was seen once. The sample has other DNA sequences that encode this CDR3 too. The genes are TRBV6-5 and TRBJ2-7; 7 bases map to TRBD1. Germline CDR1 and CDR2: MNHEY and SVGAGI. The CDR3 runs to 15 residues. Trimming at V came to 0 bases and at J to 0 bases, leaving 2 bases not matched to a gene. The CDR3 nucleotides are TGTGCCAGCAGTTACTCTGCAGGGGGCTCCTACGAGCAGTACTTC. Its translation is CASSYSAGGSYEQYF.

The V call is TRBV18, the J call TRBJ2-1; 12 bases match TRBD2. The CDR3 length is 17 residues. From germline, CDR1 is KGHSH and CDR2 LQKENI. J was trimmed by 9 bases and V by 5 bases; bases with no gene match: 14. The CDR3 sequence is CASSSAVASGRAVEQFF. The CDR3 coding sequence is TGTGCCAGCTCATCCGCGGTGGCTAGCGGGAGGGCCGTTGAGCAGTTCTTC.

J is TRBJ2-3 and V is TRBV18; the D is unclear. CDR3 length equals 13 residues. The germline gives CDR1 KGHSH, CDR2 LQKENI. Trimming pared 4 bases from V and 3 bases from J, leaving 8 bases between. Here the CDR3 reads CASSLQTTDTQYF. The CDR3 region has the DNA TGTGCCAGCTCACTACAAACAACAGATACGCAGTATTTT. The full variable domain, in which reference TRBV18 and TRBJ2-3 provide the parts outside the CDR3, is NAGVMQNPRHLVRRRGQEARLRCSPMKGHSHVYWYRQLPEEGLKFMVYLQKENIIDESGMPKERFSAEFPKEGPSILRIQQVVRGDSAAYFCASSLQTTDTQYFGPGTRLTVL.

The chain couples TRBV24-1 to TRBJ2-7; possibly TRBD1 for D (6 bases). This CDR3 region has 13 residues. CDR1 and CDR2 (germline): KGHDR, SFDVKD. V shed 10 bases and J shed 6 bases, with 18 bases lying between them. CDR3 loop: CATSGTTSSEQYF. For the CDR3, the DNA is TGTGCCACATCCGGGACAACCTCTTCCGAGCAGTACTTC.

The V gene is TRBV9, the J gene TRBJ2-2; TRBD2 might be the D (6 bases). The V gene's germline CDR1 is SGDLS and CDR2 YYNGEE. The CDR3 length is 16 residues. Trimming took off 0 bases at V and 4 bases at J, with 13 bases between the two ends. The CDR3 DNA follows: TGTGCCAGCAGCGTAGGGCGGGATGGCGGCACCGGGGAGCTGTTTTTT. This sequence encodes CASSVGRDGGTGELFF.

The rearrangement links TRBV2 to TRBJ2-5, with D hard to call. The ends were cut back, 3 bases at V and 2 bases at J, with 4 bases in the middle. Germline assignment: CDR1 SNHLY and CDR2 FYNNEI. CDR3 length: 12 amino acids. CDR3 loop: CASSDRQETQYF. DNA of the CDR3: TGTGCCAGCAGTGACAGACAAGAGACCCAGTACTTC.

The chain links TRBV20-1 to TRBJ1-1; D is ambiguous. Trimming cost V 6 bases and J 9 bases, with 11 bases left between them. The germline V gene encodes CDR1 DFQATT and CDR2 SNEGSKA (reference sequence). The CDR3 loop spans 10 amino acids. The CDR3 DNA sequence: TGCAGTGCCAGCCTAGGCAAAGCTTTCTTT. Protein: CSASLGKAFF.

A remark on this clone: In the same sample, other DNA sequences code for this CDR3. The V gene is TRBV5-1, the J gene TRBJ2-7; maybe TRBD1 (5 bases). CDR1 is SGHRS and CDR2 is YFSETQ in the germline V gene. CDR3 length: 12 amino acids. Trimming took 3 bases from V and 3 from J, leaving 7 bases between them. The DNA of the CDR3 is TGCGCCAGCAGCTCCCAGGGCTACGAGCAGTACTTC. Protein: CASSSQGYEQYF.

The gene calls are TRBV3-1 (or the pseudogene TRBV3-2) and TRBJ2-2, with TRBD2 as a possible D gene (6 bases). V was clipped by 7 bases and J by 0 bases, with 9 bases between them. CDR3 length: 14 amino acids. Germline CDR1 is LGHDT and CDR2 is YNNKEL (reference sequence). The CDR3 DNA reads TGTGCCAGCAAAAGCGGGTCGAACACCGGGGAGCTGTTTTTT. Its protein product is CASKSGSNTGELFF.